This TCR beta chain was identified during a study of blood T cell repertoires in COVID-19. TCRdb's copy holds only in-frame clones and misses some; the assay was immunoSEQ multiplex PCR. Here the sample spans about 160,000 clones, approximately 83% being singletons. Sequenced input: peripheral blood. The sequence was collected from a man aged 70-80 years with acute or convalescent COVID-19.

As DNA, the CDR3 is TGTGCCAGCAGGGGGACAGCAAATCAGCCCCAGCATTTT. It encodes CASRGTANQPQHF. The rearrangement joins TRBV28 to TRBJ1-5; TRBD1 matches 7 bases. The CDR3 runs to 13 residues. CDR1 and CDR2 (germline): MDHEN, SYDVKM. The trim removed 6 bases at V and 4 bases at J, leaving 3 bases unmatched.